The 19 T cell receptor beta chains below come from one sample, sequenced in a study of Graves' ophthalmopathy and Graves' hyperthyroidism. RNA transcripts yielded amplified TCR beta CDR3 regions. Following a first-round RT-PCR that used HTBI primers, a second-round multiplex PCR was carried out. TCRdb re-called the multiplex PCR reads with MiXCR, one entry per CDR3 protein. The repertoire has about 620,000 distinct CDR3 sequences, approximately 22% of them found once; the top ten carry roughly 7.4%. Sequencing was done on a sample of peripheral blood. The receptors were gathered from a woman younger than 30 with stable Graves' hyperthyroidism. Some clones in this sample may be carry-over from other donors' samples.

A few counts support this clonotype. J is TRBJ2-5 and V is TRBV18; 8 bases line up with TRBD1. This CDR3 is built from 14 residues. In germline, CDR1 is KGHSH, CDR2 LQKENI. V lost 5 bases, J lost 8 bases, and 10 bases stayed unmatched. The CDR3 coding sequence is TGTGCCAGCTCAGTCACCGGGACAGGCGAAACCCAGTACTTC. Protein sequence: CASSVTGTGETQYF.

This clonotype came up many times. This rearrangement joins TRBV9 to TRBJ1-3; D call uncertain. The CDR3 spans 15 residues. Germline values: CDR1 SGDLS, CDR2 YYNGEE. Trimming removed 3 bases from V and 2 bases from J, with 12 bases in between. The CDR3 nucleotides read TGTGCCAGCAGCGCCGGCCCCCGGGCTGGAAACACCATATATTTT. It yields the protein CASSAGPRAGNTIYF.

In its sample, this clonotype was seen a few times. Being one base from a much bigger clone, this may be a read error. Here the CDR3 DNA reads TGTGCCAGCAGCTTCCTCTCCTACTACGAGCAGTACTTC. Translated: CASSFLSYYEQYF. The chain joins TRBV7-9 to TRBJ2-7, with D unresolved. V was trimmed by 3 bases and J by 3 bases, leaving 9 bases between them. Per germline, CDR1 SEHNR and CDR2 FQNEAQ (reference sequence). The CDR3 is made up of 13 amino acids.

The chain combines TRBV30 with TRBJ2-7; D possibly uses TRBD1 or TRBD2 (6 bases each). The CDR3 totals 14 residues. Trimming removed 0 bases from V and 5 bases from J, with 14 bases in between. Looked up from germline, CDR1 is GTSNPN and CDR2 is SVGIG (reference sequence). The CDR3 region has the DNA TGTGCCTGGAGTGTAAGGGGGGTGTCCCACGAGCAGTACTTC. Translation gives CAWSVRGVSHEQYF.

This clonotype was observed at least ten times. The chain carries TRBV27 and TRBJ2-5; D remains ambiguous. In germline, CDR1 is MNHEY, CDR2 SMNVEV (reference sequence). The CDR3 has 14 amino acids. The V end was cut by 3 bases, the J end by 4 bases, with 12 bases between. This chain's CDR3 is CASSFKGRRETQYF. The CDR3 DNA sequence: TGTGCCAGCAGTTTTAAGGGTCGTCGAGAGACCCAGTACTTC.

This rearrangement joins TRBV5-1 to TRBJ2-1; possible D gene TRBD1, 6 bases. The CDR3 is 15 residues long. Germline loops: CDR1 SGHRS, CDR2 YFSETQ. With 4 bases removed from V and 4 bases from J, the gap between germline ends came to 15 bases. The chain's CDR3 is CASSPTGTPYNEQFF. The CDR3 region has the DNA TGCGCCAGCAGCCCAACCGGGACACCGTACAATGAGCAGTTCTTC. Full variable domain (remainder filled in from reference TRBV5-1 and TRBJ2-1): KAGVTQTPRYLIKTRGQQVTLSCSPISGHRSVSWYQQTPGQGLQFLFEYFSETQRNKGNFPGRFSGRQFSNSRSEMNVSTLELGDSALYLCASSPTGTPYNEQFFGPGTRLTVL.

The chain combines TRBV24-1 with TRBJ1-2; D is undetermined. Between the trimmed V and J ends, which lost 9 bases and 0 bases, there was a span of 10 bases. CDR1 and CDR2 from the germline V gene are KGHDR and SFDVKD. The CDR3 extends over 13 amino acids. CDR3 sequence (DNA): TGTGCCACCTCAGCAGCCGCTAACTATGGCTACACCTTC. It codes for CATSAAANYGYTF.

In this sample, this clonotype turned up many times. V usage is TRBV5-1 and J usage is TRBJ1-1; D is unclear. This CDR3 is built from 15 residues. Germline V lookup: CDR1 SGHRS, CDR2 YFSETQ. Between the trimmed V and J ends, which lost 5 bases and 0 bases, there was a span of 14 bases. CDR3 protein: CASSRDGSLNTEAFF. For the CDR3, the DNA is TGCGCCAGCAGTCGCGACGGTAGCTTGAACACTGAAGCTTTCTTT.

This chain uses TRBV27 with TRBJ1-2; 7 bases are a match to TRBD1. Germline V gene sequence: CDR1 MNHEY, CDR2 SMNVEV (reference sequence). V lost 5 bases to trimming and J lost 7 bases; unmatched junction nucleotides: 10. CDR3 length equals 14 residues. This CDR3 is CASSPSQGRGGYTF. The CDR3, as DNA: TGTGCCAGCAGTCCCTCACAGGGGCGAGGTGGCTACACCTTC.

This sequence joins TRBV29-1 and TRBJ2-7; D might be TRBD1 (6 bases). This CDR3 region has 13 residues. V was shortened by 5 bases and J by 2 bases, with 13 bases between the two germline ends. The germline V gene encodes CDR1 SQVTM and CDR2 ANQGSEA. The CDR3 reads CSVTGSDPYEQYF. CDR3 DNA: TGCAGCGTTACAGGGAGTGACCCCTACGAGCAGTACTTC.

The rearrangement links TRBV5-1 to TRBJ1-5; D gene unclear. The CDR3 has 16 amino acids. Germline V lookup: CDR1 SGHRS, CDR2 YFSETQ. With 8 bases removed from V and 15 bases from J, the gap between germline ends came to 33 bases. In nucleotides, the CDR3 is TGCGCCAGAGCACTACTATTTTGGCGCCCTAATCAAGTGGGGCATTTT. It is translated as CARALLFWRPNQVGHF. Combining the CDR3 with reference TRBV5-1 and TRBJ1-5 gives the whole variable domain KAGVTQTPRYLIKTRGQQVTLSCSPISGHRSVSWYQQTPGQGLQFLFEYFSETQRNKGNFPGRFSGRQFSNSRSEMNVSTLELGDSALYLCARALLFWRPNQVGHFGDGTRLSIL.

This clonotype was seen many times. The CDR3 region has the DNA TGTGCCAGCAGTGAAGCTGTGGGTTTCCTTAATTCACCCCTCCACTTT. Amino acid sequence: CASSEAVGFLNSPLHF. This rearrangement joins TRBV6-1 to TRBJ1-6; no clear D. Looked up from germline, CDR1 is MNHNS and CDR2 is SASEGT. The CDR3 spans 16 residues. The germline V and J ends were trimmed by 0 bases and 6 bases, with 12 bases remaining between them.

The sample holds many counts of this clonotype. At one boundary the junction diverges from the germline segment, which might be a read error. The gene calls are TRBV12-3 or TRBV12-4 and TRBJ1-3; no definite D call. CDR3 length: 15 amino acids. The CDR3, as DNA: TGTGCCAGCAGTTCCGGCCCTAGCTCTGGAAACGCCATATATTTT. Its protein product is CASSSGPSSGNAIYF.

There are many counts of this clonotype. The CDR3 reads CASSLTDGPNSAYEQYF. The CDR3 DNA follows: TGTGCCAGCAGCCTCACGGACGGCCCCAACTCGGCCTACGAGCAGTACTTC. The chain employs TRBV7-9 and TRBJ2-7; D call uncertain. The V gene lost 5 bases and the J gene lost 2 bases, with 22 bases spanning the gap. Germline V gene data show CDR1 as SEHNR and CDR2 as FQNEAQ (reference sequence). The CDR3 has 17 residues.

The V call is TRBV7-2, the J call TRBJ2-5; TRBD2 is a possible D gene (7 bases). CDR3 length: 16 amino acids. Trimming pared 5 bases from V and 0 bases from J, leaving 16 bases between. Germline CDR1 is SGHTA and CDR2 is FQGNSA. In nucleotides, the CDR3 is TGTGCCAGCAGCCCACTGGGGCGGGGGCACCAAGAGACCCAGTACTTC. Translated, it gives CASSPLGRGHQETQYF. The variable domain in full, completed from reference TRBV7-2 and TRBJ2-5, reads GAGVSQSPSNKVTEKGKDVELRCDPISGHTALYWYRQSLGQGLEFLIYFQGNSAPDKSGLPSDRFSAERTGGSVSTLTIQRTQQEDSAVYLCASSPLGRGHQETQYFGPGTRLLVL.

On this clonotype itself: A single base separates this from a much larger clone, so it may be a read error. This is likely a read error, given that the CDR3 carries no conserved phenylalanine or tryptophan at its end. The chain carries TRBV6-2 or TRBV6-3 and TRBJ1-3; possible D gene TRBD1, 6 bases. The V and J ends lost 5 bases and 4 bases respectively, with 18 bases between them. Germline CDR1 reads MNHEY; CDR2 reads SVGEGT. This CDR3 is 16 amino acids long. Written as DNA, the CDR3 is TGTGCCAGCAGTCAACAGGGTGCGAACCGAGGAAACACCATATATTTG. As protein: CASSQQGANRGNTIYL.

CDR3 in DNA: TGTGCCAGCAGCCTCGGGCACGGCTACACCTTC. It encodes CASSLGHGYTF. J is TRBJ1-2 and V is TRBV12-3 or TRBV12-4; D not certain. CDR3 length: 11 residues. Trimming shortened V by 6 bases and J by 8 bases, and 10 bases separated the two germline ends.

The rearrangement joins TRBV20-1 to TRBJ2-4; 11 nucleotides agree with TRBD2. V dropped 5 bases and J dropped 0; count of bases not matched to a gene: 3. This CDR3 comprises 15 residues. Germline V gene sequence: CDR1 DFQATT, CDR2 SNEGSKA (reference sequence). The CDR3 bases are TGCAGTGCTCTTAGCGGGGGGGCAGCCAAAAACATTCAGTACTTC. Its protein is CSALSGGAAKNIQYF.

This clonotype was found many times. V is TRBV18 and J is TRBJ2-5, with D possibly being TRBD2 (6 bases). In germline, CDR1 is KGHSH, CDR2 LQKENI. CDR3 length: 14 residues. V dropped 0 bases and J dropped 4 bases, with 9 bases sitting between them. The chain's CDR3 is CASSPPARGETQYF. CDR3 coding DNA: TGTGCCAGCTCACCACCGGCGCGGGGAGAGACCCAGTACTTC.